The entry that follows covers one TCR beta chain sequence. Generated by immunoSEQ multiplex PCR, the TCRdb table keeps only in-frame clones and is missing some. The sample lists about 120,000 clones; about 93% were seen once. Looked up from germline, CDR1 is LGHNA and CDR2 is YNFKEQ. Unmatched junction bases numbered 10, after V lost 0 bases and J lost 2 bases. The CDR3 is 19 amino acids. This record comes from a study of T cell changes during pregnancy in multiple sclerosis. This TCR was sampled from a female donor with multiple sclerosis, enrolled in a pregnancy study. The input for sequencing was peripheral blood, taken before pregnancy. J is TRBJ2-7 and V is TRBV4-2; 13 bases line up with TRBD2. CDR3 in amino acids: CASSQDPRLAGGRTYEQYF. CDR3 DNA sequence: TGTGCCAGCAGCCAAGATCCGCGACTAGCGGGAGGCCGAACCTACGAGCAGTACTTC.